The 30 T cell receptor beta chains below come from one sample, sequenced in a study of T-cell memory formation after mild COVID-19. TCRdb called the 5' RACE reads again in MiXCR, with one record for every CDR3 protein. The sample shows hundreds of thousands of distinct CDR3 sequences, 15% to 20% of them seen only once. Sequenced: PBMCs or a T cell subset sorted from them (not recorded which). All receptors derive from a man between 18 and 29 years old who had mild COVID-19 (a few samples of this study predate the infection). Cell type and time point are not known.

This clonotype was seen more than once but under ten times. This chain connects TRBV9 to TRBJ1-2; D gene ambiguous. The CDR3 has 11 amino acids. The V gene's germline CDR1 is SGDLS and CDR2 YYNGEE. V gave up 7 bases and J gave up 1 base, with 5 bases separating them. Written as DNA, the CDR3 is TGTGCCAGCTCGGGTAACTATGGCTACACCTTC. Translated, it gives CASSGNYGYTF. Looking up the rest from reference TRBV9 and TRBJ1-2 gives the full variable domain: DSGVTQTPKHLITATGQRVTLRCSPRSGDLSVYWYQQSLDQGLQFLIQYYNGEERAKGNILERFSAQQFPDLHSELNLSSLELGDSALYFCASSGNYGYTFGSGTRLTVV.

This clonotype has only a few counts. The gene calls are TRBV4-3 and TRBJ1-2; TRBD1 might be the D (5 bases). CDR1 is LGHNA and CDR2 is YSLEER in the germline V gene. V was clipped by 1 base and J by 5 bases, with 8 bases between them. The CDR3 totals 13 residues. The CDR3 DNA is TGCGCCAGCAGCCAAGCCGCAGGGTATGGCTACACCTTC. Encoded protein: CASSQAAGYGYTF.

The chain joins TRBV28 to TRBJ2-7, with 7 positions matching TRBD1. CDR1 is MDHEN and CDR2 is SYDVKM in the germline V gene. V shed 6 bases, J shed 2 bases, and the junction held 13 bases outside the gene matches. The CDR3 loop spans 16 amino acids. Written as DNA, the CDR3 is TGTGCCAGCAGCTTTAGGGGGCGGACCTATCCCTACGAGCAGTACGTC. Translated, it gives CASSFRGRTYPYEQYV.

This chain uses TRBV20-1 with TRBJ1-5; 7 bases agree with TRBD1. The CDR3 consists of 15 residues. Germline V gene data show CDR1 as DFQATT and CDR2 as SNEGSKA (reference sequence). The V gene end was trimmed by 4 bases and the J gene end by 1 base; junction bases not matched to a gene: 7. This chain's CDR3 is CSATRTGVSNQPQHF. The CDR3 DNA sequence: TGCAGTGCTACACGAACAGGGGTGAGCAATCAGCCCCAGCATTTT.

This clonotype has ten or more counts. The CDR3 region has the DNA TGTGCCAGCAGCTTAGATTGGGGCAGATCCTACGAGCAGTACGTC. Residues: CASSLDWGRSYEQYV. The gene calls are TRBV7-2 and TRBJ2-7, with D possibly being TRBD1 (5 bases). The CDR3 sequence is 15 residues long. Trimming pared 1 base from V and 1 base from J, leaving 11 bases between. CDR1 and CDR2 (germline): SGHTA, FQGNSA.

This clonotype was seen many times. The chain is built from TRBV5-1 and TRBJ1-2; D might be TRBD1 (5 bases). Trimming cost V 4 bases and J 4 bases, with 17 bases left between them. This CDR3 is 15 amino acids long. CDR1 SGHRS and CDR2 YFSETQ come from the germline V gene. This CDR3 is CASSRLPGDLYGYTF. As DNA, the CDR3 is TGCGCCAGCAGCCGTCTTCCGGGGGACCTCTATGGCTACACCTTC.

This clonotype was picked up a small number of times. This CDR3 reads CASSQETDRGYEQYF. In nucleotides, the CDR3 is TGCGCCAGCAGCCAAGAAACGGACAGGGGCTACGAGCAGTACTTC. The chain links TRBV4-1 to TRBJ2-7, with 9 bases aligning to TRBD1. The junction had 3 bases not matched to a gene; V was cut back by 0 bases and J by 3 bases. Germline assignment: CDR1 MGHRA and CDR2 YSYEKL. CDR3 length: 15 amino acids.

The rearrangement uses TRBV18 and TRBJ1-2; possibly TRBD1 for D (5 bases). From germline, CDR1 is KGHSH and CDR2 LQKENI. Trimming pared 3 bases from V and 6 bases from J, leaving 17 bases between. This CDR3 is 15 amino acids long. The CDR3 sequence: CASSPSRGGRDGYTF. CDR3 nucleotides: TGTGCCAGCTCACCTTCGAGGGGAGGCAGGGATGGCTACACCTTC.

V gene TRBV19 combines with J gene TRBJ2-3, with TRBD2 as a possible D gene (5 bases). V gave up 3 bases and J gave up 2 bases, with 12 bases separating them. CDR1 is LNHDA, CDR2 SQIVND, per germline (reference sequence). CDR3 length: 15 residues. CDR3 protein: CASSIISGLTDTQYF. CDR3 coding DNA: TGTGCCAGTAGTATCATCAGCGGCCTCACAGATACGCAGTATTTT.

This clonotype was seen more than once but under ten times. The V call is TRBV6-5, the J call TRBJ1-3, with 7 bases that match TRBD1. The CDR3 extends over 16 amino acids. Per germline, CDR1 MNHEY and CDR2 SVGAGI. V lost 2 bases and J lost 4; bases outside the gene matches: 8. DNA of the CDR3: TGTGCCAGCAGTTACCAACCGGGACAGCCAGGAAACACCATATATTTT. It codes for CASSYQPGQPGNTIYF.

In its sample, this clonotype is medium-sized. The chain is built from TRBV5-6 and TRBJ1-2; 7 bases are shared with TRBD1. CDR1 and CDR2 (germline): SGHDT, YYEEEE. V shed 1 base and J 4 bases; nucleotides not matched to a gene: 7. The CDR3 has 15 residues. The CDR3: CASSLPGQLTYGYTF. DNA for the CDR3: TGTGCCAGCAGCTTGCCGGGACAGTTAACCTATGGCTACACCTTC.

This clonotype was recorded a few times. The CDR3 DNA reads as TGTGCCAGCAGTGTATCCGGGACCGCCTACAATGAGCAGTTCTTC. This sequence encodes CASSVSGTAYNEQFF. The chain is built from TRBV6-5 and TRBJ2-1; D possibly matches TRBD1 or TRBD2 (5 bases each). The CDR3 is 15 residues long. Trimming shortened V by 5 bases and J by 2 bases, and 13 bases separated the two germline ends. Germline values: CDR1 MNHEY, CDR2 SVGAGI.

This clonotype appeared a few times. The J gene is TRBJ1-1, the V gene TRBV6-6; unclear D gene. This CDR3 region has 14 residues. Germline V CDR1 and CDR2: MNHNY, SVGAGI (reference sequence). V gave up 5 bases and J gave up 0 bases, with 10 bases separating them. CDR3 region: CASSMGVMNTEAFF. The CDR3 DNA is TGTGCCAGCAGTATGGGAGTCATGAACACTGAAGCTTTCTTT.

The chain recombines TRBV29-1 with TRBJ2-5, with TRBD2 matching 11 bases. CDR1 and CDR2 (germline): SQVTM, ANQGSEA. There are 16 residues in the CDR3. The ends lost 1 base at V and 5 bases at J; junction bases unmatched: 9. The CDR3 bases are TGCAGCGTTGAAGTTGGCCTAGCGGGGGGTGGTGAGACCCAGTACTTC. The encoded protein is CSVEVGLAGGGETQYF. Full variable domain (missing parts from reference TRBV29-1 and TRBJ2-5): SAVISQKPSRDICQRGTSLTIQCQVDSQVTMMFWYRQQPGQSLTLIATANQGSEATYESGFVIDKFPISRPNLTFSTLTVSNMSPEDSSIYLCSVEVGLAGGGETQYFGPGTRLLVL.

In this sample, this clonotype turned up once. The gene calls are TRBV28 and TRBJ2-1; a weak D match, TRBD1 (6 bases). This CDR3 is 14 amino acids long. CDR1 MDHEN and CDR2 SYDVKM come from the germline V gene. The ends were cut back, 3 bases at V and 6 bases at J, with 12 bases in the middle. CDR3 bases: TGTGCCAGCAGTTTGCAGGGGATGTCCAATGAGCAGTTCTTC. The encoded protein is CASSLQGMSNEQFF. Variable domain in full (rest from reference TRBV28 and TRBJ2-1): DVKVTQSSRYLVKRTGEKVFLECVQDMDHENMFWYRQDPGLGLRLIYFSYDVKMKEKGDIPEGYSVSREKKERFSLILESASTNQTSMYLCASSLQGMSNEQFFGPGTRLTVL.

This rearrangement joins TRBV6-1 to TRBJ1-5, with D perhaps matching TRBD1 (6 bases). In germline, CDR1 is MNHNS, CDR2 SASEGT. V lost 2 bases and J lost 3, with 8 bases in between. This CDR3 spans 14 amino acids. CDR3 nucleotides: TGTGCCAGCAGTGAAAGGGGGGTCAATCAGCCCCAGCATTTT. This encodes CASSERGVNQPQHF.

This chain joins TRBV11-2 and TRBJ2-6; the D call may be TRBD1 or TRBD2 (5 bases each). Germline V gene data show CDR1 as SGHAT and CDR2 as FQNNGV. V lost 4 bases and J lost 0, with 19 bases in between. The CDR3 has 19 amino acids. The CDR3 loop reads CASSSRTRLAPSGANVLTF. The CDR3 coding sequence is TGTGCCAGCAGCTCACGGACACGTCTAGCCCCCTCTGGGGCCAACGTCCTGACTTTC. The whole variable domain, filled in from reference TRBV11-2 and TRBJ2-6, reads EAGVAQSPRYKIIEKRQSVAFWCNPISGHATLYWYQQILGQGPKLLIQFQNNGVVDDSQLPKDRFSAERLKGVDSTLKIQPAKLEDSAVYLCASSSRTRLAPSGANVLTFGAGSRLTVL.

The chain combines TRBV6-5 with TRBJ2-5; tentative D call: TRBD1 (7 bases). Germline-derived CDR1 and CDR2 are MNHEY and SVGAGI. V lost 2 bases, J lost 3 bases, and 13 bases lay in between. This CDR3 region has 15 residues. The CDR3 DNA reads as TGTGCCAGCAGTTACAGAGGGGGCGGGAAAGAGACCCAGTACTTC. Translation: CASSYRGGGKETQYF.

This clonotype showed up just a few times. This chain uses TRBV30 with TRBJ2-6; no definite D call. Germline CDR1 GTSNPN, CDR2 SVGIG (reference sequence). CDR3 length: 15 residues. V dropped 4 bases and J dropped 0 bases, with 10 bases sitting between them. This chain's CDR3 is CAWKRHSSGANVLTF. For the CDR3, the DNA is TGTGCCTGGAAGCGACACAGCTCTGGGGCCAACGTCCTGACTTTC.

The J gene is TRBJ1-1, the V gene TRBV4-1; a possible D gene is TRBD1 (5 bases). The CDR3 runs 11 residues. Germline V gene lookup returns CDR1 MGHRA and CDR2 YSYEKL. Deletions cut 7 bases from V and 7 bases from J, with 10 bases between. CDR3 amino acids: CASIGEFEAFF. The CDR3 DNA follows: TGCGCCAGCATAGGGGAATTTGAAGCTTTCTTT.

The table lists this clonotype with a few counts. The J gene is TRBJ2-1, the V gene TRBV4-3; TRBD1 is a possible D gene (5 bases). The V end lost 2 bases, the J end lost 2 bases, and 13 bases lay between the germline ends. The CDR3 extends over 16 amino acids. Germline V gives CDR1 LGHNA, CDR2 YSLEER. The CDR3 DNA reads as TGCGCCAGCAGCCAACAGGGTGGTAGGGCCTACAATGAGCAGTTCTTC. Translation gives CASSQQGGRAYNEQFF.

The chain combines TRBV29-1 with TRBJ2-7; 7 bases are a match to TRBD1. The germline gives CDR1 SQVTM, CDR2 ANQGSEA. Trimming removed 0 bases from V and 2 bases from J; junction bases left unmatched: 7. The CDR3 covers 15 residues. The CDR3 DNA reads as TGCAGCGTTGAAGAAGTAGGGACAGAGACCTACGAGCAGTACTTC. Translation gives CSVEEVGTETYEQYF.

CDR3 region: CASSSTETSPLHF. CDR3 nucleotide sequence: TGTGCCAGCAGCTCGACAGAGACTTCACCCCTCCACTTT. This rearrangement joins TRBV7-8 to TRBJ1-6; a weak D match, TRBD1 (5 bases). The CDR3 covers 13 residues. Germline lookup yields CDR1 SGHVS and CDR2 FQNEAQ. V lost 4 bases to trimming and J lost 9 bases, with 10 bases between them.

This clonotype occurred a few times. The chain employs TRBV7-2 and TRBJ1-5, with 7 bases aligning to TRBD1. The length of the CDR3 is 17 residues. In germline, CDR1 is SGHTA, CDR2 FQGNSA. V was pared by 4 bases and J by 3 bases, with 12 bases of the junction left unmatched. CDR3 nucleotides: TGTGCCAGCAGCTCCCAGTACAGGGGACGATTCAATCAGCCCCAGCATTTT. Translated: CASSSQYRGRFNQPQHF.

This clonotype has a count of ten or more. J is TRBJ2-5 and V is TRBV5-1; D uncertain. V lost 4 bases to trimming and J lost 2 bases, with 12 bases between them. Germline V lookup: CDR1 SGHRS, CDR2 YFSETQ. CDR3 size: 14 residues. The CDR3 DNA follows: TGCGCCAGCAGCCCCTACGGACCACAAGAGACCCAGTACTTC. Translation: CASSPYGPQETQYF.

The chain carries TRBV20-1 and TRBJ2-7, with D maybe TRBD2 (5 bases). The V end was cut by 1 base, the J end by 1 base, with 11 bases between. Germline V gene sequence: CDR1 DFQATT, CDR2 SNEGSKA (reference sequence). The CDR3 covers 14 residues. The CDR3 sequence is CSARGRPGSYEQYF. CDR3 nucleotides: TGCAGTGCTAGAGGGCGCCCGGGGTCCTACGAGCAGTACTTC.

This clonotype has ten or more counts. The V gene is TRBV12-3 or TRBV12-4, the J gene TRBJ2-1, with 9 bases fitting TRBD1. The CDR3 is 15 residues long. Trimming cost V 8 bases and J 2 bases; bases outside gene matches: 7. This CDR3 reads CASAHWDRAYNEQFF. The CDR3 nucleotides are TGTGCCAGCGCACATTGGGACAGGGCCTACAATGAGCAGTTCTTC.

The J gene is TRBJ2-1, the V gene TRBV6-5; D is undetermined. The CDR3 loop spans 14 amino acids. Trimming cost V 8 bases and J 8 bases, with 19 bases left between them. Per the germline V gene, CDR1 is MNHEY and CDR2 is SVGAGI. DNA of the CDR3: TGTGCCAGCTCGGTCCGTCCCGACCAGGATGAGCAGTTCTTC. Its protein product is CASSVRPDQDEQFF.

The chain has TRBV6-5 and TRBJ2-2, with D maybe TRBD1 (6 bases). CDR1 MNHEY and CDR2 SVGAGI come from the germline V gene. The V end was cut by 10 bases, the J end by 1 base, with 25 bases between. CDR3 length: 18 amino acids. CDR3 loop: CATPGQWTADGNTGELFF. The CDR3, as DNA: TGTGCCACTCCTGGACAGTGGACAGCGGACGGGAACACCGGGGAGCTGTTTTTT.

This clonotype was detected ten times or more. The chain combines TRBV7-6 with TRBJ2-3, with 9 bases matching TRBD1. Germline CDR1 SGHVS, CDR2 FNYEAQ. This CDR3 spans 15 amino acids. V was clipped by 5 bases and J by 5 bases; unmatched bases: 8. The CDR3, as DNA: TGTGCCAGCAGCGTTGCTACAGGGGGCCTAGATACGCAGTATTTT. This sequence encodes CASSVATGGLDTQYF. The full variable domain, completed using reference TRBV7-6 and TRBJ2-3, is GAGVSQSPRYKVTKRGQDVALRCDPISGHVSLYWYRQALGQGPEFLTYFNYEAQQDKSGLPNDRFSAERPEGSISTLTIQRTEQRDSAMYRCASSVATGGLDTQYFGPGTRLTVL.